The 31 T cell receptor beta chains below were found in one sample sequenced in a study of T cells in Graves' hyperthyroidism and ophthalmopathy. Amplification of TCR beta CDR3 regions was performed using RNA transcripts as template. A first-round RT-PCR of the TCR CDR3 used the HTBI primer set. One entry per CDR3 protein, called by TCRdb with MiXCR from the multiplex PCR reads. The table lists hundreds of thousands of distinct CDR3 sequences, 30% to 40% of them singletons. Sequenced material: blood. Source of these receptors: a woman between 35 and 50 years old with Graves' hyperthyroidism.

Ten or more counts support this clonotype. The chain carries TRBV12-3 or TRBV12-4 and TRBJ1-1; D might be TRBD1 (5 bases). V was pared by 10 bases and J by 11 bases, with 17 bases between. This CDR3 is 11 amino acids long. CDR3 nucleotides: TGTGCCACTAGGGGACGATTGTATGCTTTCTTT. This encodes CATRGRLYAFF.

In its sample, this clonotype was seen once. A junction end diverges from the germline sequence, so it may reflect a read error. The chain uses TRBV20-1 and TRBJ1-4; D is unclear. The CDR3 length is 12 residues. Germline CDR1 and CDR2: DFQATT and SNEGSKA (reference sequence). The CDR3 sequence: CSATRYNEELFF. Written as DNA, the CDR3 is TGCAGTGCGACCCGATATAATGAAGAACTGTTTTTT.

Turning to this clonotype: A much larger clone lies one base from this, so it may be a read error. The chain combines TRBV20-1 with TRBJ1-2; 10 bases align to TRBD1. The junction had 6 bases not matched to a gene; V was cut back by 3 bases and J by 8 bases. CDR1 is DFQATT and CDR2 is SNEGSKA in the germline V gene (reference sequence). This CDR3 has 13 residues. The CDR3 spells CSARGGQGEGYTF. CDR3 in DNA: TGCAGTGCTAGGGGAGGACAGGGGGAGGGCTACACCTTC.

The genes are TRBV5-1 and TRBJ1-1; TRBD1 matches at 12 bases. The germline V gene encodes CDR1 SGHRS and CDR2 YFSETQ. The CDR3 is 17 residues long. V shed 2 bases, J shed 3 bases, and the junction held 8 bases outside the gene matches. The CDR3 is CASSLRGQGAQDTEAFF. The DNA of the CDR3 is TGCGCCAGCAGCTTAAGGGGACAGGGGGCGCAGGACACTGAAGCTTTCTTT.

V usage is TRBV29-1 and J usage is TRBJ2-2; 8 positions match TRBD2. The trim removed 7 bases at V and 7 bases at J, leaving 11 bases unmatched. Per the germline V gene, CDR1 is SQVTM and CDR2 is ANQGSEA. CDR3 length: 14 amino acids. The DNA of the CDR3 is TGCAGCGCCTCCCTGACTAGCGCCCACGGGGAGCTGTTTTTT. This codes for CSASLTSAHGELFF.

The chain uses TRBV12-3 or TRBV12-4 and TRBJ2-5; 8 bases align to TRBD1. CDR3 size: 14 residues. V dropped 6 bases and J dropped 11; count of bases not matched to a gene: 14. This CDR3 is CASSRRQGTDTQYF. CDR3 coding DNA: TGTGCCAGCAGCCGGCGACAGGGGACAGATACGCAGTACTTC.

This clonotype was seen a handful of times. The chain recombines TRBV10-1 with TRBJ2-5; weak D call: TRBD1 (6 bases). The CDR3 is made up of 16 amino acids. Trimming left V 3 bases short and J 3 bases short, with 17 bases between. From germline, CDR1 is WNHNN and CDR2 SYGVQD (reference sequence). CDR3 protein: CASSDQPGQGKETQYF. Here the CDR3 DNA reads TGCGCCAGCAGTGATCAACCGGGACAAGGGAAAGAGACCCAGTACTTC.

The rearrangement uses TRBV12-3 or TRBV12-4 and TRBJ1-1; tentative D call: TRBD1 (6 bases). V was shortened by 6 bases and J by 2 bases, with 16 bases between the two germline ends. The CDR3 length is 15 residues. CDR3 region: CASSLTGLPNTEAFF. CDR3 nucleotide sequence: TGTGCCAGCAGCCTGACAGGCCTCCCTAACACTGAAGCTTTCTTT.

V usage is TRBV7-6 and J usage is TRBJ2-7, with 11 nucleotides matching TRBD1. Germline values: CDR1 SGHVS, CDR2 FNYEAQ. Unmatched junction bases numbered 3, after V lost 4 bases and J lost 4 bases. This CDR3 is 14 amino acids long. The CDR3 DNA follows: TGTGCCAGCAGCTCGGACAGGGGGCCTTACGAGCAGTACTTC. It translates to CASSSDRGPYEQYF. Together with reference TRBV7-6 and TRBJ2-7, the CDR3 gives the full variable domain: GAGVSQSPRYKVTKRGQDVALRCDPISGHVSLYWYRQALGQGPEFLTYFNYEAQQDKSGLPNDRFSAERPEGSISTLTIQRTEQRDSAMYRCASSSDRGPYEQYFGPGTRLTVT.

The rearrangement uses TRBV4-1 and TRBJ1-4, with D tentatively TRBD1 (5 bases). The CDR3 runs 20 residues. Trimming took 0 bases from V and 0 from J, leaving 20 bases between them. Per the germline V gene, CDR1 is MGHRA and CDR2 is YSYEKL. The CDR3 sequence: CASSQDQEGRAFATNEKLFF. For the CDR3, the DNA is TGCGCCAGCAGCCAAGACCAGGAGGGGCGGGCCTTTGCAACTAATGAAAAACTGTTTTTT.

This clonotype was seen only a few times. The CDR3: CASNLPGGYGYTF. For the CDR3, the DNA is TGTGCCAGCAACTTGCCAGGGGGATATGGCTACACCTTC. This chain connects TRBV12-3 or TRBV12-4 to TRBJ1-2, with 7 nucleotides matching TRBD1. V shed 7 bases, J shed 5 bases, and the junction held 7 bases outside the gene matches. The CDR3 loop spans 13 amino acids.

This clonotype was found a few times. The rearrangement uses TRBV4-3 and TRBJ2-6; D uncertain. Germline V gene sequence: CDR1 LGHNA, CDR2 YSLEER. Trimming left V 0 bases short and J 0 bases short, with 6 bases between. This CDR3 spans 16 amino acids. The CDR3 loop reads CASSQDFGSGANVLTF. The CDR3 nucleotides are TGCGCCAGCAGCCAAGATTTTGGCTCTGGGGCCAACGTCCTGACTTTC.

This clonotype was counted a few times. This rearrangement joins TRBV12-5 to TRBJ1-2; a weak D match, TRBD1 (5 bases). Germline V gives CDR1 LGHNT, CDR2 FRNRAP. The CDR3 is 13 amino acids. The germline V and J ends were trimmed by 4 bases and 8 bases, with 14 bases remaining between them. This CDR3 is CASGSHSGIGYTF. The CDR3 bases are TGTGCTAGTGGTTCACACTCAGGGATCGGCTACACCTTC.

This rearrangement joins TRBV7-3 to TRBJ2-5; perhaps TRBD2 as D (6 bases). The J call could be wrong; TRBJ2-1 is a better fit for the DNA end. The germline CDR1 and CDR2 sequences are SGHTA and FQGTGA. There are 14 residues in the CDR3. CDR3 DNA: TGTGCCAGCAGCAAAGGGACTGCGAGGAATGAGCAGTTCTTC. It yields the protein CASSKGTARNEQFF.

This clonotype was picked up a small number of times. The genes are TRBV2 and TRBJ1-5; perhaps TRBD1 as D (6 bases). The CDR3 loop spans 12 amino acids. The V gene lost 5 bases and the J gene lost 11 bases, with 13 bases spanning the gap. CDR1 and CDR2 from the germline V gene are SNHLY and FYNNEI. The CDR3 nucleotides are TGTGCCAGCAGTACCGCCCGGACAGCCCAGCATTTT. Translating gives CASSTARTAQHF.

This clonotype was seen many times. CDR3 protein: CASRGQGNNQPQHF. In DNA form, the CDR3 reads TGTGCCAGCAGGGGACAGGGTAATAATCAGCCCCAGCATTTT. The chain links TRBV2 to TRBJ1-5; 9 nucleotides align to TRBD1. The CDR3 is 14 residues long. Per the germline V gene, CDR1 is SNHLY and CDR2 is FYNNEI. J was trimmed by 4 bases and V by 6 bases; bases with no gene match: 4.

This clonotype was seen more than once but under ten times. This chain joins TRBV6-5 and TRBJ1-3, with a weak D call TRBD1 (5 bases). The CDR3 runs 14 residues. V was shortened by 7 bases and J by 5 bases, with 15 bases between the two germline ends. Per germline, CDR1 MNHEY and CDR2 SVGAGI. CDR3: CASNHRDRRNTIYF. The DNA of the CDR3 is TGTGCCAGCAATCACCGGGACCGCCGAAACACCATATATTTT.

This chain uses TRBV7-8 with TRBJ1-2, with TRBD1 matching 10 bases. Germline V gene lookup returns CDR1 SGHVS and CDR2 FQNEAQ. This CDR3 comprises 14 residues. V lost 4 bases to trimming and J lost 8 bases; unmatched junction nucleotides: 7. This chain's CDR3 is CASSSLAGQGGYTF. DNA for the CDR3: TGTGCCAGCAGCTCCCTGGCGGGACAGGGGGGCTACACCTTC.

This clonotype was detected many times. The chain uses TRBV20-1 and TRBJ1-5; D is unresolved. V lost 0 bases and J lost 11, with 11 bases in between. The CDR3 is 12 amino acids. The germline V gene encodes CDR1 DFQATT and CDR2 SNEGSKA (reference sequence). The CDR3 reads CSARDGRAAQHF. CDR3 nucleotides: TGCAGTGCTAGAGACGGGAGGGCAGCCCAGCATTTT.

The chain links TRBV5-1 to TRBJ1-2, with TRBD1 matching 12 bases. Per the germline V gene, CDR1 is SGHRS and CDR2 is YFSETQ. The V gene end was trimmed by 4 bases and the J gene end by 8 bases; junction bases not matched to a gene: 12. The length of the CDR3 is 16 residues. In DNA form, the CDR3 reads TGCGCCAGCAGCCCGCCGGGACAGGGGGCCGTCGGAGGCTACACCTTC. This gives the protein CASSPPGQGAVGGYTF.

This chain links TRBV5-1 with TRBJ2-7; tentatively, D is TRBD2 (6 bases). Germline CDR1 reads SGHRS; CDR2 reads YFSETQ. The CDR3 sequence is 14 residues long. Trimming cost V 3 bases and J 3 bases, with 13 bases left between them. CDR3 region: CASSWSGDSYEQYF. Written as DNA, the CDR3 is TGCGCCAGCAGCTGGTCGGGAGATAGCTACGAGCAGTACTTC.

The chain links TRBV12-3 or TRBV12-4 to TRBJ1-5; 7 bases are shared with TRBD1. CDR3 length: 16 amino acids. J was trimmed by 5 bases and V by 5 bases; bases with no gene match: 12. The CDR3 DNA is TGTGCCAGCAGTCCTTTCTCCGGGACAGTCGATCAGCCCCAGCATTTT. Amino acid sequence: CASSPFSGTVDQPQHF.

This clonotype was observed at least ten times. The chain has TRBV7-2 and TRBJ2-5, with 8 bases matching TRBD1. Germline CDR1 reads SGHTA; CDR2 reads FQGNSA. The CDR3 sequence is 15 residues long. Unmatched junction bases numbered 10, after V lost 6 bases and J lost 4 bases. This CDR3 is CASRGLGQGGETQYF. The CDR3 coding sequence is TGTGCCAGCAGGGGATTAGGACAGGGCGGAGAGACCCAGTACTTC.

This clonotype came up a few times. The chain has TRBV5-4 and TRBJ2-2, with 10 bases identical to TRBD2. The CDR3 has 16 amino acids. Germline CDR1 is SGHNT and CDR2 is YYREEE (reference sequence). After removal of 1 base from V and 5 bases from J, the junction contained 5 bases not matched to a gene. The CDR3 loop is CASSLLGLAITGELFF. The CDR3 DNA follows: TGTGCCAGCAGCTTGTTGGGACTAGCGATAACCGGGGAGCTGTTTTTT.

The chain couples TRBV7-2 to TRBJ2-5; perhaps D is TRBD1 or TRBD2 (5 bases each). Germline CDR1 SGHTA, CDR2 FQGNSA. V was cut by 6 bases and J by 11 bases, with 22 bases left in between. The CDR3 covers 14 residues. The CDR3 DNA reads as TGTGCCAGCAGACCGGGGCGATTCAAAGGGGCGCAGTACTTC. It translates to CASRPGRFKGAQYF.

The J gene is TRBJ1-2, the V gene TRBV29-1; the D is unclear. Per germline, CDR1 SQVTM and CDR2 ANQGSEA. The CDR3 has 13 residues. Trimming removed 6 bases from V and 4 bases from J, with 15 bases in between. The chain's CDR3 is CSVDSSRTYGYTF. The CDR3 region has the DNA TGCAGCGTGGATTCCAGCCGGACCTATGGCTACACCTTC.

J is TRBJ1-2 and V is TRBV4-1, with D hard to call. Trimming removed 0 bases at V and 6 bases at J, with 8 bases between. Germline V gives CDR1 MGHRA, CDR2 YSYEKL. The CDR3 covers 13 residues. The chain's CDR3 is CASSQDWVDGYTF. CDR3 DNA sequence: TGCGCCAGCAGCCAAGATTGGGTGGATGGCTACACCTTC.

This clonotype was seen only a few times. One end of the junction fails to match germline, which may point to a read error. This chain joins TRBV7-7 and TRBJ2-3, with 12 bases fitting TRBD2. Per germline, CDR1 SSHAT and CDR2 FNYEAQ (reference sequence). CDR3 length equals 16 residues. The CDR3 DNA follows: TGTGCTAGCAGCGGATCGACTAGCGGGAGTACAGATACGCAGTATTTT. This codes for CASSGSTSGSTDTQYF.

The DNA for the CDR3 is TGTGCCAGCAGGAGGCAGGGTTCTGGATATGGCTACACCTTC. Its translation is CASRRQGSGYGYTF. The V call is TRBV12-3 or TRBV12-4, the J call TRBJ1-2, with D perhaps TRBD1 (5 bases). The V end lost 6 bases, the J end lost 5 bases, and 16 bases lay between the germline ends. The CDR3 totals 14 residues.

This clonotype was picked up many times. V and J are TRBV20-1 and TRBJ2-7; no reliable D call. The CDR3 is made up of 12 amino acids. Germline V gene data show CDR1 as DFQATT and CDR2 as SNEGSKA (reference sequence). V shed 3 bases and J shed 6 bases, with 12 bases lying between them. CDR3 bases: TGCAGTGCTAGGCTTTCTAACCCCGAGCAGTACTTC. The encoded protein is CSARLSNPEQYF.

The sample holds many counts of this clonotype. The V gene is TRBV7-2, the J gene TRBJ1-1, with unresolved D. With 5 bases removed from V and 1 base from J, the gap between germline ends came to 11 bases. The germline gives CDR1 SGHTA, CDR2 FQGNSA. The CDR3 runs to 14 residues. CDR3 nucleotide sequence: TGTGCCAGCAGCCCAGCTCCCAAGAACACTGAAGCTTTCTTT. Its translation is CASSPAPKNTEAFF.